A single sample gave rise to the 2 T cell receptor beta chains below, sequenced in a study of T cell repertoires in ileal Crohn's disease. Specified time point: inflamed ileum from the surgical specimen. Generated by immunoSEQ multiplex PCR, the TCRdb table keeps only in-frame clones and is missing some. The sample holds around 1,700 clones, roughly 90% seen once. Sequenced sample: ileal tissue. These receptors were taken from an adult with Crohn's disease.

The sample holds a few counts of this clone. V is TRBV11-3 and J is TRBJ2-3; D is uncertain. The CDR3 is 14 residues long. With 5 bases removed from V and 2 bases from J, the gap between germline ends came to 11 bases. CDR1 is SGHNT, CDR2 YENEEA, per germline. Here the CDR3 reads CASSLGSVTDTQYF. The DNA of the CDR3 is TGTGCCAGCAGCCTGGGGTCCGTCACAGATACGCAGTATTTT.

The chain uses TRBV7-2 and TRBJ2-5; 7 bases fit TRBD2. After removal of 1 base from V and 2 bases from J, the junction contained 7 bases not matched to a gene. CDR3 length: 16 amino acids. Germline values: CDR1 SGHTA, CDR2 FQGNSA. CDR3 nucleotide sequence: TGTGCCAGCAGCTTAGGACCAGCGGGGACGCAAGAGACCCAGTACTTC. It translates to CASSLGPAGTQETQYF.